These 27 T cell receptor beta chains share one sample of origin, sequenced in a study of technical replicates of blood from four donors (TCRdb year 2017). The library was prepared using the immunoSEQ multiplex PCR assay. TCRdb limited this immuneACCESS table to in-frame rearrangements with V and J called. A share of clones is missing; checked studies link under half to unresolved V genes, and the rest is unexplained. The sample table holds 65,000 to 90,000 clones, of which 93% were seen once. The top ten clones comprise over 0.2% of the sample. Sequenced: T cells isolated from PBMCs. The receptors shown here come from a human donor in good health.

The chain combines TRBV11-3 with TRBJ2-7, with a possible D match to TRBD1 (5 bases). The CDR3 spans 16 residues. Trimming removed 4 bases at V and 0 bases at J, with 16 bases between. The V gene's germline CDR1 is SGHNT and CDR2 YENEEA. CDR3 nucleotides: TGTGCCAGCAGCTCCAATTCCGGACAAGACTCCTACGAGCAGTACTTC. This encodes CASSSNSGQDSYEQYF.

The chain recombines TRBV6-5 with TRBJ2-7; D possibly corresponds to TRBD1 (5 bases). The V and J ends lost 6 bases and 2 bases respectively, with 11 bases between them. The germline V gene has CDR1 MNHEY and CDR2 SVGAGI. The CDR3 extends over 13 amino acids. This CDR3 is CASRQVQPYEQYF. The DNA of the CDR3 is TGTGCCAGCAGACAGGTCCAGCCCTACGAGCAGTACTTC.

The rearrangement links TRBV6-5 to TRBJ1-1, with D perhaps matching TRBD1 (5 bases). The V gene's germline CDR1 is MNHEY and CDR2 SVGAGI. V was trimmed by 7 bases and J by 7 bases, leaving 19 bases between them. CDR3 length equals 14 residues. CDR3 residues: CASILWAGSNEAFF. The CDR3 coding sequence is TGTGCCAGCATTCTTTGGGCAGGGTCGAATGAAGCTTTCTTT.

The chain combines TRBV28 with TRBJ2-2; weak D call: TRBD2 (6 bases). CDR3 length equals 17 residues. Trimming removed 3 bases at V and 8 bases at J, with 22 bases between. The V gene's germline CDR1 is MDHEN and CDR2 SYDVKM. The CDR3 DNA reads as TGTGCCAGCAGTTTCCGAACCCGGGGGTCGGTGGGTGGGGAGCTGTTTTTT. It encodes CASSFRTRGSVGGELFF.

The rearrangement links TRBV6-6 to TRBJ1-2; unclear D gene. CDR3 length: 12 residues. V was clipped by 2 bases and J by 5 bases, with 6 bases between them. The germline V gene has CDR1 MNHNY and CDR2 SVGAGI (reference sequence). In DNA, the CDR3 is TGTGCCAGCAGTTACGACGGGTATGGCTACACCTTC. It codes for CASSYDGYGYTF.

The CDR3 nucleotides read TGCAGCGACAGGGGAAGCCGGGACAGCTCCTATGGCTACACCTTC. Its translation is CSDRGSRDSSYGYTF. The V and J genes are TRBV29-1 and TRBJ1-2; 7 bases match TRBD1. This CDR3 has 15 residues. CDR1 and CDR2 (germline): SQVTM, ANQGSEA. After removal of 7 bases from V and 4 bases from J, the junction contained 15 bases not matched to a gene.

The chain employs TRBV28 and TRBJ2-7, with 10 positions matching TRBD2. The CDR3 spans 15 residues. From germline, CDR1 is MDHEN and CDR2 SYDVKM. The V segment lost 3 bases and the J segment 4 bases; nucleotides outside the gene matches: 6. The CDR3 DNA sequence: TGTGCCAGCAGTTTCCGACTAGCGGGCGTTTACGAGCAGTACTTC. Protein sequence: CASSFRLAGVYEQYF. Using reference TRBV28 and TRBJ2-7 for the parts outside the CDR3, the full variable domain is DVKVTQSSRYLVKRTGEKVFLECVQDMDHENMFWYRQDPGLGLRLIYFSYDVKMKEKGDIPEGYSVSREKKERFSLILESASTNQTSMYLCASSFRLAGVYEQYFGPGTRLTVT.

The chain links TRBV4-1 to TRBJ1-1; the match to TRBD1 covers 10 bases. V shed 6 bases, J shed 5 bases, and the junction held 6 bases outside the gene matches. The CDR3 extends over 14 amino acids. Germline loops: CDR1 MGHRA, CDR2 YSYEKL. The CDR3 DNA is TGCGCCAGCAGTTCAAGGGGACAGGGGACTGAAGCTTTCTTT. Residues: CASSSRGQGTEAFF.

The chain uses TRBV6-5 and TRBJ2-1, with D perhaps TRBD2 (6 bases). The V gene's germline CDR1 is MNHEY and CDR2 SVGAGI. This CDR3 has 14 amino acids. The V and J ends lost 3 bases and 5 bases respectively, with 11 bases between them. CDR3 sequence: CASSYAEGHNEQFF. The CDR3 DNA sequence: TGTGCCAGCAGTTATGCGGAGGGCCACAATGAGCAGTTCTTC.

V and J are TRBV11-2 and TRBJ2-2; D is undetermined. The CDR3 runs to 15 residues. Trimming left V 2 bases short and J 0 bases short, with 7 bases between. Per the germline V gene, CDR1 is SGHAT and CDR2 is FQNNGV. CDR3 residues: CASSLFPSNTGELFF. In nucleotides, the CDR3 is TGTGCCAGCAGCTTATTTCCCTCGAACACCGGGGAGCTGTTTTTT. The full variable domain, with the rest looked up from reference TRBV11-2 and TRBJ2-2, is EAGVAQSPRYKIIEKRQSVAFWCNPISGHATLYWYQQILGQGPKLLIQFQNNGVVDDSQLPKDRFSAERLKGVDSTLKIQPAKLEDSAVYLCASSLFPSNTGELFFGEGSRLTVL.

The chain recombines TRBV6-1 with TRBJ1-2; D perhaps matches TRBD1 (6 bases). CDR3 length equals 13 residues. Germline loops: CDR1 MNHNS, CDR2 SASEGT. V lost 8 bases, J lost 5 bases, and 15 bases lay in between. In DNA form, the CDR3 reads TGTGCCAGCCGACACAGGGCCGCTTATGGCTACACCTTC. Translating gives CASRHRAAYGYTF.

The J gene is TRBJ1-1, the V gene TRBV4-1; 10 positions match TRBD1. J lost 6 bases, V lost 3 bases, and 4 bases had no gene match. The CDR3 totals 14 residues. Germline assignment: CDR1 MGHRA and CDR2 YSYEKL. CDR3 residues: CASSQPGQGAEAFF. The CDR3 DNA follows: TGCGCCAGCAGCCAGCCCGGACAGGGGGCTGAAGCTTTCTTT.

The V gene is TRBV18, the J gene TRBJ2-1, with no clear D. The germline V gene has CDR1 KGHSH and CDR2 LQKENI. This CDR3 has 14 residues. Trimming cost V 0 bases and J 5 bases, with 8 bases left between them. CDR3 amino acids: CASSPPYPNNEQFF. For the CDR3, the DNA is TGTGCCAGCTCACCACCGTATCCTAACAATGAGCAGTTCTTC.

The chain has TRBV19 and TRBJ1-5; tentatively, D is TRBD1 (5 bases). CDR1 LNHDA and CDR2 SQIVND come from the germline V gene (reference sequence). V was cut by 6 bases and J by 5 bases, with 14 bases left in between. The CDR3 sequence is 14 residues long. DNA for the CDR3: TGTGCCAGTAGAAGAGCAGGGAGGGATCAGCCCCAGCATTTT. Protein sequence: CASRRAGRDQPQHF.

The V and J genes are TRBV28 and TRBJ1-4, with D possibly being TRBD1 (6 bases). The V end was cut by 5 bases, the J end by 7 bases, with 20 bases between. The CDR3 loop spans 16 amino acids. CDR1 is MDHEN, CDR2 SYDVKM, per germline. The CDR3 here is CASSGTGKSKGEKLFF. The CDR3 bases are TGTGCCAGCAGTGGTACAGGGAAATCCAAGGGTGAAAAACTGTTTTTT.

The chain's CDR3 is CSTTTSFREEQYF. CDR3 coding DNA: TGCAGCACCACGACTAGTTTCAGGGAGGAGCAGTACTTC. The V and J genes are TRBV29-1 and TRBJ2-7; D possibly corresponds to TRBD2 (6 bases). The CDR3 is 13 residues long. V dropped 8 bases and J dropped 7 bases, with 21 bases sitting between them. Germline CDR1 SQVTM, CDR2 ANQGSEA.

This sequence joins TRBV6-5 and TRBJ1-2; maybe TRBD1 (5 bases). This CDR3 region has 15 residues. V lost 0 bases and J 4 bases, leaving 12 bases between the germline ends. The germline CDR1 and CDR2 sequences are MNHEY and SVGAGI. CDR3 nucleotides: TGTGCCAGCAGTTACTCGGGGCGGAGCATCTATGGCTACACCTTC. Translated: CASSYSGRSIYGYTF.

This chain links TRBV5-1 with TRBJ1-1, with TRBD1 matching over 8 bases. Germline trimming cut 5 bases from V and 4 bases from J; bases unmatched to any gene: 4. The CDR3 covers 13 residues. Germline values: CDR1 SGHRS, CDR2 YFSETQ. This CDR3 reads CASSSGQGTEAFF. The CDR3 region has the DNA TGCGCCAGCAGTTCCGGACAGGGCACTGAAGCTTTCTTT.

The rearrangement joins TRBV5-4 to TRBJ1-2; weak D call: TRBD1 (6 bases). Germline V lookup: CDR1 SGHNT, CDR2 YYREEE (reference sequence). This CDR3 is 17 amino acids long. The V gene lost 4 bases and the J gene lost 0 bases, with 19 bases spanning the gap. CDR3: CASSERGGVLANYGYTF. The CDR3 nucleotides read TGTGCCAGCAGCGAACGGGGGGGCGTATTAGCTAACTATGGCTACACCTTC.

This chain connects TRBV7-6 to TRBJ1-1; 8 positions agree with TRBD1. Germline values: CDR1 SGHVS, CDR2 FNYEAQ. V gave up 5 bases and J gave up 6 bases; unmatched junction bases: 17. There are 17 residues in the CDR3. CDR3 nucleotides: TGTGCCAGCAGCATGACTTATGCCGGACAGGGTAGATCTGAAGCTTTCTTT. It is translated as CASSMTYAGQGRSEAFF.

This clone has just one count. The chain joins TRBV6-1 to TRBJ1-1; 8 bases are a match to TRBD1. Germline V lookup: CDR1 MNHNS, CDR2 SASEGT. The CDR3 spans 14 residues. V shed 8 bases, J shed 2 bases, and the junction held 7 bases outside the gene matches. The DNA of the CDR3 is TGTGCCAGCGGGACAGGTGGAAGTAACACTGAAGCTTTCTTT. This codes for CASGTGGSNTEAFF.

This clone appeared a single time. The chain's CDR3 is CASSAQGAGANVLTF. CDR3 DNA: TGTGCCAGCAGTGCACAGGGGGCTGGGGCCAACGTCCTGACTTTC. This rearrangement joins TRBV28 to TRBJ2-6; 8 positions agree with TRBD1. The CDR3 extends over 15 amino acids. In germline, CDR1 is MDHEN, CDR2 SYDVKM. J lost 2 bases, V lost 5 bases, and 2 bases had no gene match.

This chain's CDR3 is CASSLVGGSLAQTQYF. The CDR3 nucleotides read TGTGCCAGCAGCTTGGTTGGAGGGTCTCTAGCTCAGACCCAGTACTTC. V usage is TRBV5-6 and J usage is TRBJ2-5; D is possibly TRBD2 (6 bases). Germline CDR1 and CDR2: SGHDT and YYEEEE. Trimming removed 0 bases from V and 6 bases from J, with 18 bases in between. There are 16 residues in the CDR3.

CDR3 region: CASSFLSSLGTEAFF. CDR3 coding DNA: TGTGCCAGCAGTTTTTTATCCAGCCTAGGCACTGAAGCTTTCTTT. The rearrangement uses TRBV27 and TRBJ1-1; no clear D. V shed 3 bases and J shed 4 bases, with 15 bases lying between them. The CDR3 covers 15 residues. Germline CDR1 and CDR2: MNHEY and SMNVEV (reference sequence).

In this sample, this clone turned up a few times. The rearrangement joins TRBV14 to TRBJ2-5; perhaps TRBD1 as D (7 bases). Germline values: CDR1 SGHDN, CDR2 FVKESK. Trimming removed 3 bases from V and 4 bases from J, with 15 bases in between. The CDR3 is 15 amino acids. The CDR3 DNA follows: TGTGCCAGCAGCCACCCCAGGGGGGAACGAGAGACCCAGTACTTC. This translates into CASSHPRGERETQYF.

J is TRBJ2-5 and V is TRBV9; 9 bases align to TRBD2. There are 15 residues in the CDR3. The trim removed 3 bases at V and 5 bases at J, leaving 8 bases unmatched. Germline CDR1 SGDLS, CDR2 YYNGEE. Here the CDR3 reads CASSDSGGPGETQYF. The CDR3 DNA reads TGTGCCAGCAGCGATAGCGGGGGTCCCGGGGAGACCCAGTACTTC. The variable domain in full, with the rest retrieved from reference TRBV9 and TRBJ2-5, is DSGVTQTPKHLITATGQRVTLRCSPRSGDLSVYWYQQSLDQGLQFLIQYYNGEERAKGNILERFSAQQFPDLHSELNLSSLELGDSALYFCASSDSGGPGETQYFGPGTRLLVL.

The V gene is TRBV19, the J gene TRBJ1-4; D is unclear. V lost 5 bases and J 8 bases, leaving 12 bases between the germline ends. The germline V gene encodes CDR1 LNHDA and CDR2 SQIVND (reference sequence). The CDR3 consists of 13 residues. This chain's CDR3 is CASSSGRIEKLFF. CDR3 bases: TGTGCCAGTAGTTCGGGGAGGATAGAAAAACTGTTTTTT.